These 19 T cell receptor beta chains came from one sample sequenced in a study of control samples from healthy donors and cancer patients. This table comes from immunoSEQ multiplex PCR, and its TCRdb copy is limited to in-frame clones, with some not included. The sample lists 170,000 or so clones; just under 95% were seen once. Sequenced: blood. All receptors come from a man younger than 30 in good health.

As for this clone: The germline gene is not matched at one end of the junction; a read error may be the cause. The chain combines TRBV12-3 or TRBV12-4 with TRBJ2-7; D is possibly TRBD1 or TRBD2 (5 bases each). This CDR3 has 12 residues. In DNA form, the CDR3 reads TGTGCCAGCCGTGGGGGTGGGAGACTCTTCGAATTC. This encodes CASRGGGRLFEF.

This clone was counted a single time. The genes are TRBV18 and TRBJ1-5; D not resolved. Germline CDR1 and CDR2: KGHSH and LQKENI. Trimming cost V 0 bases and J 0 bases, with 18 bases left between them. The CDR3 consists of 19 residues. The CDR3 loop is CASSPPYLDDPYSNQPQHF. The CDR3 DNA follows: TGTGCCAGCTCACCACCGTACCTCGATGATCCATATAGCAATCAGCCCCAGCATTTT.

The V and J genes are TRBV2 and TRBJ1-5; TRBD1 is a possible D gene (5 bases). There are 13 residues in the CDR3. From germline, CDR1 is SNHLY and CDR2 FYNNEI. The germline V and J ends were trimmed by 1 base and 6 bases, with 7 bases remaining between them. CDR3 nucleotides: TGTGCCAGCAGTGAAGGGGGCGGTCAGCCCCAGCATTTT. Translated: CASSEGGGQPQHF.

The chain recombines TRBV7-9 with TRBJ2-7; TRBD1 matches 10 bases. This CDR3 comprises 17 residues. CDR1 and CDR2 from the germline V gene are SEHNR and FQNEAQ (reference sequence). V lost 0 bases to trimming and J lost 5 bases; unmatched junction nucleotides: 10. CDR3 DNA sequence: TGTGCCAGCAGCTTAGCATCGATCCGGGACAGGGGAGACGAGCAGTACTTC. It translates to CASSLASIRDRGDEQYF. The whole variable domain, remainder taken from reference TRBV7-9 and TRBJ2-7, is DTGVSQNPRHKITKRGQNVTFRCDPISEHNRLYWYRQTLGQGPEFLTYFQNEAQLEKSRLLSDRFSAERPKGSFSTLEIQRTEQGDSAMYLCASSLASIRDRGDEQYFGPGTRLTVT.

V and J are TRBV6-5 and TRBJ2-7; D is perhaps TRBD1 (5 bases). Germline values: CDR1 MNHEY, CDR2 SVGAGI. CDR3 length: 13 residues. V was pared by 2 bases and J by 2 bases, with 7 bases between. As DNA, the CDR3 is TGTGCCAGCAGTTACAGACAGACCTACGAGCAGTACTTC. Residues: CASSYRQTYEQYF.

The chain recombines TRBV6-1 with TRBJ1-1; possible D gene TRBD1, 5 bases. CDR3 length equals 12 residues. V lost 6 bases and J 7 bases, leaving 12 bases between the germline ends. Germline V gives CDR1 MNHNS, CDR2 SASEGT. Written as DNA, the CDR3 is TGTGCCAGCAGGGGGTTAGGGGATGAAGCTTTCTTT. The encoded protein is CASRGLGDEAFF.

The J gene is TRBJ1-3, the V gene TRBV15; D gene ambiguous. CDR3 size: 16 residues. Trimming took 0 bases from V and 0 from J, leaving 9 bases between them. The germline CDR1 and CDR2 sequences are LNHNV and YYDKDF (reference sequence). CDR3 residues: CATSRDLGSSGNTIYF. CDR3 DNA sequence: TGTGCCACCAGCAGAGATTTGGGTTCCTCTGGAAACACCATATATTTT.

The chain links TRBV19 to TRBJ2-3, with 10 bases that match TRBD2. The trim removed 9 bases at V and 5 bases at J, leaving 5 bases unmatched. CDR3 size: 13 residues. Germline CDR1 reads LNHDA; CDR2 reads SQIVND (reference sequence). The CDR3 DNA sequence: TGTGCCAGCCGAGCGGGGGGGTTAGATACGCAGTATTTT. Translated: CASRAGGLDTQYF.

V gene TRBV27 combines with J gene TRBJ1-1; D is uncertain. This CDR3 region has 15 residues. In germline, CDR1 is MNHEY, CDR2 SMNVEV (reference sequence). V was clipped by 5 bases and J by 5 bases, with 18 bases between them. Here the CDR3 reads CASSPLRSGETEAFF. The CDR3 DNA is TGTGCCAGCAGTCCACTCAGATCGGGTGAGACTGAAGCTTTCTTT.

The gene calls are TRBV4-1 and TRBJ1-1; 9 positions agree with TRBD1. Germline CDR1 is MGHRA and CDR2 is YSYEKL. V gave up 7 bases and J gave up 0 bases; unmatched junction bases: 6. The CDR3 length is 15 residues. The chain's CDR3 is CASTRDRALNTEAFF. CDR3 sequence (DNA): TGCGCCAGCACTCGGGACAGGGCCTTGAACACTGAAGCTTTCTTT.

J is TRBJ2-7 and V is TRBV28; D gene unclear. The CDR3 is 15 residues long. V lost 5 bases to trimming and J lost 1 base, with 15 bases between them. The germline V gene encodes CDR1 MDHEN and CDR2 SYDVKM. The CDR3 DNA is TGTGCCAGCAGTCCCACCCGGTTGTTTTCCTACGAGCAGTACTTC. Translated: CASSPTRLFSYEQYF.

The chain carries TRBV14 and TRBJ1-2, with D hard to call. V was pared by 0 bases and J by 8 bases, with 10 bases between. The germline gives CDR1 SGHDN, CDR2 FVKESK. CDR3 length equals 13 residues. The CDR3: CASSQDGSVGYTF. The CDR3 DNA reads as TGTGCCAGCAGCCAAGATGGGTCGGTCGGCTACACCTTC.

The chain recombines TRBV18 with TRBJ1-6; no firm D call. The length of the CDR3 is 14 residues. The V gene's germline CDR1 is KGHSH and CDR2 LQKENI. The V gene lost 2 bases and the J gene lost 6 bases, with 8 bases spanning the gap. The CDR3 region is CASSPAGSNSPLHF. CDR3 DNA sequence: TGTGCCAGCTCACCAGCGGGCAGTAATTCACCCCTCCACTTT.

This chain joins TRBV19 and TRBJ2-2; TRBD1 agrees at 7 bases. There are 16 residues in the CDR3. V was pared by 5 bases and J by 7 bases, with 13 bases of the junction left unmatched. Germline V gives CDR1 LNHDA, CDR2 SQIVND (reference sequence). In nucleotides, the CDR3 is TGTGCCAGTAGTTCATCCAACAGGGGAATAGGCGGGGAGCTGTTTTTT. As protein: CASSSSNRGIGGELFF.

The table lists this clone with a count of one. The chain is built from TRBV5-1 and TRBJ2-3, with D tentatively TRBD2 (6 bases). This CDR3 spans 18 amino acids. Looked up from germline, CDR1 is SGHRS and CDR2 is YFSETQ. The germline V and J ends were trimmed by 0 bases and 1 base, with 18 bases remaining between them. The CDR3 sequence is CASSLATPSALGTDTQYF. Here the CDR3 DNA reads TGCGCCAGCAGCTTGGCCACCCCTAGCGCCCTGGGCACAGATACGCAGTATTTT.

V usage is TRBV11-1 and J usage is TRBJ2-7, with TRBD1 identical over 8 bases. The CDR3 is made up of 14 amino acids. Germline trimming cut 2 bases from V and 5 bases from J; bases unmatched to any gene: 5. Germline V gene data show CDR1 as SGHAT and CDR2 as FQDESV (reference sequence). The DNA of the CDR3 is TGTGCCAGCAGCTTAAGCACAGGGGGAAACGAGCAGTACTTC. This sequence encodes CASSLSTGGNEQYF.

This chain connects TRBV7-8 to TRBJ2-7; D remains unclear. Deletions cut 5 bases from V and 0 bases from J, with 11 bases between. Per germline, CDR1 SGHVS and CDR2 FQNEAQ. There are 14 residues in the CDR3. The CDR3 region is CASSPTLSSYEQYF. The DNA of the CDR3 is TGTGCCAGCAGCCCGACACTGAGCTCCTACGAGCAGTACTTC.

The J gene is TRBJ2-5, the V gene TRBV10-3; 9 bases are shared with TRBD1. The CDR3 contains 16 residues. With V trimmed by 0 bases and J by 5 bases, 7 bases remained unmatched. Germline loops: CDR1 ENHRY, CDR2 SYGVKD. CDR3 coding DNA: TGTGCCATCAGTGAGTCGGGACAGGGTCAGCGGGAGACCCAGTACTTC. Translating it yields CAISESGQGQRETQYF.

V gene TRBV25-1 combines with J gene TRBJ2-1; 10 bases agree with TRBD1. CDR3 length: 17 amino acids. V dropped 7 bases and J dropped 0; count of bases not matched to a gene: 9. Germline V gene sequence: CDR1 MGHDK, CDR2 SYGVNS. CDR3 sequence (DNA): TGTGCCAGCACCGGGACAGGGGCCCTAAGCTCCTACAATGAGCAGTTCTTC. Protein product: CASTGTGALSSYNEQFF.